The 14 T cell receptor beta chains below were found in one sample sequenced in a study of blood T cells in healthy people across ages. Sample-barcoded 5' priming and a J-beta primer mix drove a second PCR of about 7 to 12 cycles. TCRdb re-called the 5' RACE reads through MiXCR, storing one row per CDR3 protein. Found here are about 770,000 distinct CDR3 sequences, under 45% of them singletons; the top ten hold about a fifth. The source material was blood. All receptors derive from a man in his 60s in good health.

This clonotype came up many times. V gene TRBV2 combines with J gene TRBJ2-5; possibly TRBD2 for D (5 bases). The CDR3 spans 12 residues. CDR1 SNHLY and CDR2 FYNNEI come from the germline V gene. V lost 7 bases, J lost 5 bases, and 11 bases lay in between. CDR3 in amino acids: CASKPGWETQYF. For the CDR3, the DNA is TGTGCCAGCAAACCGGGGTGGGAGACCCAGTACTTC. The variable domain in full, completed from reference TRBV2 and TRBJ2-5, reads EPEVTQTPSHQVTQMGQEVILRCVPISNHLYFYWYRQILGQKVEFLVSFYNNEISEKSEIFDDQFSVERPDGSNFTLKIRSTKLEDSAMYFCASKPGWETQYFGPGTRLLVL.

This clonotype has a handful of counts. The V gene is TRBV29-1, the J gene TRBJ2-3; maybe TRBD1 (6 bases). In germline, CDR1 is SQVTM, CDR2 ANQGSEA. CDR3 length equals 14 residues. V was trimmed by 4 bases and J by 2 bases, leaving 13 bases between them. This CDR3 is CSVGRDKATDTQYF. The CDR3 DNA follows: TGCAGCGTTGGACGGGACAAGGCCACAGATACGCAGTATTTT.

This clonotype came up a few times. This chain joins TRBV14 and TRBJ2-2; D gene unclear. Trimming left V 1 base short and J 6 bases short, with 12 bases between. The CDR3 extends over 15 amino acids. The germline gives CDR1 SGHDN, CDR2 FVKESK. The CDR3 here is CASSQALIRPGELFF. In nucleotides, the CDR3 is TGTGCCAGCAGCCAAGCCCTCATTCGGCCCGGGGAGCTGTTTTTT.

Worth noting for this clonotype: This may come from a read error, since a much larger clone is one base off. The chain carries TRBV7-2 and TRBJ2-5; D unclear. Germline CDR1 reads SGHTA; CDR2 reads FQGNSA. This CDR3 has 12 residues. V shed 1 base and J shed 11 bases, with 11 bases lying between them. CDR3 sequence (DNA): TGTGCCAGCAGCTTAGACTGGAATGAGCAGTACTTC. Translation: CASSLDWNEQYF.

V is TRBV18 and J is TRBJ1-4; no clear D gene. Germline CDR1 reads KGHSH; CDR2 reads LQKENI. The CDR3 contains 12 residues. The V gene lost 4 bases and the J gene lost 8 bases, with 8 bases spanning the gap. CDR3 loop: CASSRPEEKLFF. For the CDR3, the DNA is TGTGCCAGCTCACGCCCCGAGGAAAAACTGTTTTTT.

The rearrangement links TRBV2 to TRBJ2-3, with D unresolved. This CDR3 is built from 13 residues. Germline V gene data show CDR1 as SNHLY and CDR2 as FYNNEI. Trimming left V 8 bases short and J 0 bases short, with 9 bases between. CDR3: CASAAFSTDTQYF. CDR3 DNA: TGTGCCAGCGCGGCTTTTAGCACAGATACGCAGTATTTT. Full variable domain (remainder filled in from reference TRBV2 and TRBJ2-3): EPEVTQTPSHQVTQMGQEVILRCVPISNHLYFYWYRQILGQKVEFLVSFYNNEISEKSEIFDDQFSVERPDGSNFTLKIRSTKLEDSAMYFCASAAFSTDTQYFGPGTRLTVL.

This clonotype has more than one count but fewer than ten. The chain carries TRBV7-8 and TRBJ2-1; 7 bases match TRBD2. The CDR3 has 15 amino acids. Germline CDR1 and CDR2: SGHVS and FQNEAQ. With V trimmed by 5 bases and J by 9 bases, 13 bases remained unmatched. Here the CDR3 reads CASSPSRGLPGEQFF. CDR3 bases: TGTGCCAGCAGCCCATCCCGGGGACTACCAGGTGAGCAGTTCTTC.

This clonotype was seen more than once but under ten times. This sequence joins TRBV29-1 and TRBJ2-1, with D perhaps TRBD1 (5 bases). The germline V gene encodes CDR1 SQVTM and CDR2 ANQGSEA. The CDR3 covers 17 residues. Between the trimmed V and J ends, which lost 3 bases and 0 bases, there was a span of 18 bases. The CDR3 sequence is CSVDARGPQGSYNEQFF. CDR3 nucleotide sequence: TGCAGCGTTGATGCTAGGGGCCCCCAAGGCTCCTACAATGAGCAGTTCTTC.

V usage is TRBV5-1 and J usage is TRBJ1-2, with no clear D. This CDR3 contains 16 residues. With 0 bases removed from V and 2 bases from J, the gap between germline ends came to 14 bases. Per germline, CDR1 SGHRS and CDR2 YFSETQ. CDR3 DNA sequence: TGCGCCAGCAGCTTGGAGTCCGGCAAATCAAACTATGGCTACACCTTC. Translated: CASSLESGKSNYGYTF.

This clonotype was counted only a few times. This chain links TRBV7-2 with TRBJ2-1; D not certain. CDR3 length: 16 residues. V was shortened by 0 bases and J by 0 bases, with 9 bases between the two germline ends. CDR1 and CDR2 (germline): SGHTA, FQGNSA. CDR3 bases: TGTGCCAGCAGCTTAGCGGAAAGAAGCTCCTACAATGAGCAGTTCTTC. Residues: CASSLAERSSYNEQFF.

This clonotype was seen more than once but under ten times. This chain joins TRBV10-3 and TRBJ2-7, with D possibly matching TRBD1 (5 bases). Looked up from germline, CDR1 is ENHRY and CDR2 is SYGVKD. The V end lost 3 bases, the J end lost 0 bases, and 9 bases lay between the germline ends. This CDR3 comprises 14 residues. The CDR3 DNA reads TGTGCCATCAGTGATGGACACTCCTCCTACGAGCAGTACTTC. Translation gives CAISDGHSSYEQYF.

The CDR3 DNA is TGTGCCAGCAGCTCGGGTCAGGGTAGAGGAGAGACCCAGTACTTC. It encodes CASSSGQGRGETQYF. V and J are TRBV6-5 and TRBJ2-5, with TRBD1 as a possible D gene (5 bases). CDR1 MNHEY and CDR2 SVGAGI come from the germline V gene. The CDR3 spans 15 residues. The V end was cut by 6 bases, the J end by 4 bases, with 18 bases between.

In nucleotides, the CDR3 is TGTGCCAGCAGGCCAGGACTAGCGGGGTGCACTAGCACAGATACGCAGTATTTT. Translating it yields CASRPGLAGCTSTDTQYF. The chain employs TRBV7-2 and TRBJ2-3; TRBD2 agrees at 12 bases. Looked up from germline, CDR1 is SGHTA and CDR2 is FQGNSA. Trimming removed 6 bases from V and 0 bases from J; junction bases left unmatched: 10. The CDR3 sequence is 18 residues long.

The V gene is TRBV3-1, the J gene TRBJ2-1, with D perhaps matching TRBD1 (5 bases). The CDR3 is 15 amino acids. Germline CDR1 reads LGHDT; CDR2 reads YNNKEL (reference sequence). Trimming stripped 4 bases from V and 1 base from J, with 11 bases between. The CDR3 reads CASSLKGVSYNEQFF. As DNA, the CDR3 is TGTGCCAGCAGCCTGAAAGGGGTATCCTACAATGAGCAGTTCTTC.